This TCR beta chain derives from a study of cytomegalovirus exposure and HLA in healthy donors. CDR3 length: 14 residues. V shed 3 bases and J 3 bases; nucleotides not matched to a gene: 5. The germline V gene encodes CDR1 SGDLS and CDR2 YYNGEE. A multiplex PCR was run with 60 Vbeta primers and 13 Jbeta primers. This table comes from immunoSEQ multiplex PCR, and its TCRdb copy is limited to in-frame clones, with some not included. The table records 60,000 or so clones, roughly 90% of them present only once. The chain couples TRBV9 to TRBJ2-7; the match to TRBD1 covers 8 bases. The source is a man in his thirties or forties in good health and CMV-seropositive. Material for sequencing was PBMCs. Here the CDR3 DNA reads TGTGCCAGCAGCGCCGGACAGGGAATCTACGAGCAGTACTTC. This sequence encodes CASSAGQGIYEQYF.